The table lists the clone carrying this TCR beta chain with a count of one. The antigen remains unidentified. The sample is drawn from a study of cytomegalovirus exposure and HLA in healthy donors. For the study at large: Earlier, some 170 million T cells were analyzed, and 90 million to 120 million unique TCR beta sequences were found among them.

The PCR ran on 60 Vbeta and 13 Jbeta primers. Sequenced by immunoSEQ multiplex PCR; TCRdb stores in-frame clones only, minus some. The sample gives some 71,000 clones, roughly 67% of which show up once; 6.5% to 8% is in the top ten. Study-level findings and limits: The classifier reportedly diagnosed cytomegalovirus status with high sensitivity and specificity. It was in a later analysis that TCR association rates were seen to vary by HLA locus, highest for DRB1 and lowest for HLA-C.

CDR3 length: 16 residues. V lost 2 bases, J lost 1 base, and 16 bases lay in between. Per germline, CDR1 SGHRS and CDR2 YFSETQ. This sequence originates from a man between 40 and 49 years old in good health and CMV-seropositive. The chain uses TRBV5-1 and TRBJ2-7; D may be TRBD1 (6 bases). Sequenced material: PBMCs. The CDR3 DNA reads as TGCGCCAGCAGCTTAGACCTCAGGGGCCTATCCTACGAGCAGTACTTC. Encoded protein: CASSLDLRGLSYEQYF.